The present T cell receptor beta chain was sequenced within a study of blood T cell repertoires in COVID-19. Study details: Sites in the United States, Italy and Spain provided acute and convalescent COVID-19 samples. PBMCs, B-cell-depleted T cells, or T cells provided the cDNA or gDNA that made up the material.

Original data processing: From reference gene primer amplification, estimates of nucleated cell counts were derived. Data came from immunoSEQ multiplex PCR; TCRdb stores just in-frame clones and leaves some out. V and J calls plus clone size are reproduced from that table; the DNA served to infer D and trimming. This table holds over 250,000 clones, about 90% found once. The germline V gene encodes CDR1 MGHDK and CDR2 SYGVNS. This CDR3 has 13 amino acids. V lost 7 bases and J lost 2; bases outside the gene matches: 4. The specimen sequenced was peripheral blood. This TCR was recovered from a middle-aged woman who had recovered from COVID-19. The chain recombines TRBV25-1 with TRBJ1-1; 7 bases are a match to TRBD1. CDR3 residues: CASIRQGNTEAFF. In nucleotides, the CDR3 is TGTGCCAGCATTCGACAGGGAAACACTGAAGCTTTCTTT.